The 30 T cell receptor beta chains presented below share a single source sample, sequenced in a study of T cells after yellow fever vaccination. TCRdb called the 5' RACE reads again in MiXCR, with one record for every CDR3 protein. The table has over 110,000 distinct CDR3 sequences, 7.7% seen once. Specimen: CD4+ T cells sorted from PBMCs, collected 5 days after the yellow fever booster vaccination. These TCRs come from a man in his thirties or forties who received the YFV17D yellow fever vaccine.

This clonotype came up a few times. The chain has TRBV5-1 and TRBJ2-2, with 8 bases identical to TRBD1. After removal of 5 bases from V and 4 bases from J, the junction contained 4 bases not matched to a gene. There are 14 residues in the CDR3. CDR1 is SGHRS and CDR2 is YFSETQ in the germline V gene. CDR3 DNA: TGCGCCAGCAGTTTTGACAGGGGCACCGGGGAGCTGTTTTTT. Its translation: CASSFDRGTGELFF.

This clonotype was picked up many times. This chain links TRBV7-2 with TRBJ2-5; weak D call: TRBD2 (6 bases). V dropped 5 bases and J dropped 5 bases, with 15 bases sitting between them. The CDR3 totals 14 residues. Germline V gene sequence: CDR1 SGHTA, CDR2 FQGNSA. This chain's CDR3 is CASSPPGGSETQYF. As DNA, the CDR3 is TGTGCCAGCAGCCCCCCCGGAGGGTCGGAGACCCAGTACTTC.

This clonotype was seen ten or more times. The CDR3 region is CASSASDRGNYGYTF. DNA of the CDR3: TGTGCCAGCAGTGCCTCCGACAGGGGAAACTATGGCTACACCTTC. The V call is TRBV6-2 or TRBV6-3, the J call TRBJ1-2; 8 bases line up with TRBD1. Germline assignment: CDR1 MNHEY and CDR2 SVGEGT. With 5 bases clipped from V and 2 bases from J, the junction kept 7 bases outside the gene matches. CDR3 length: 15 residues.

This clonotype was observed at least ten times. The V and J genes are TRBV12-3 or TRBV12-4 and TRBJ2-7; TRBD1 might be the D (5 bases). The CDR3 length is 15 residues. Trimming stripped 6 bases from V and 0 bases from J, with 15 bases between. In DNA form, the CDR3 reads TGTGCCAGCAGCGACGGTTACAGGAGCTCCTACGAGCAGTACTTC. Its protein is CASSDGYRSSYEQYF.

This clonotype was recorded at least ten times. The V gene is TRBV20-1, the J gene TRBJ2-7, with 8 bases aligning to TRBD1. Trimming cost V 1 base and J 6 bases; bases outside gene matches: 2. The CDR3 spans 12 residues. CDR1 is DFQATT and CDR2 is SNEGSKA in the germline V gene (reference sequence). CDR3 protein: CSARATGGEQYF. CDR3 in DNA: TGCAGTGCTAGAGCAACAGGGGGCGAGCAGTACTTC.

This clonotype was recorded at least ten times. The V gene is TRBV11-2, the J gene TRBJ1-4; 7 bases map to TRBD1. The V segment lost 5 bases and the J segment 6 bases; nucleotides outside the gene matches: 6. CDR1 and CDR2 from the germline V gene are SGHAT and FQNNGV. The CDR3 runs to 14 residues. CDR3 DNA: TGTGCCAGCAGCCAACCGACAGGGTATGAAAAACTGTTTTTT. It yields the protein CASSQPTGYEKLFF. The full variable domain, in which reference TRBV11-2 and TRBJ1-4 provide the parts outside the CDR3, is EAGVAQSPRYKIIEKRQSVAFWCNPISGHATLYWYQQILGQGPKLLIQFQNNGVVDDSQLPKDRFSAERLKGVDSTLKIQPAKLEDSAVYLCASSQPTGYEKLFFGSGTQLSVL.

This clonotype came up a few times. The chain links TRBV20-1 to TRBJ2-5; D possibly corresponds to TRBD2 (6 bases). CDR3 length equals 13 residues. Trimming took off 5 bases at V and 4 bases at J, with 14 bases between the two ends. Germline CDR1 and CDR2: DFQATT and SNEGSKA (reference sequence). The CDR3 sequence: CSARRDFPETQYF. CDR3 DNA: TGCAGTGCTCGTAGGGACTTCCCAGAGACCCAGTACTTC.

This clonotype was seen ten or more times. This sequence joins TRBV20-1 and TRBJ2-7; tentative D call: TRBD1 (6 bases). Germline CDR1 is DFQATT and CDR2 is SNEGSKA (reference sequence). V was cut by 1 base and J by 7 bases, with 17 bases left in between. The CDR3 has 14 residues. CDR3 coding DNA: TGCAGTGCTAGAGCCGGGACAAACCGGGGAGAGCAGTACTTC. Translated: CSARAGTNRGEQYF.

This clonotype was found many times. This chain links TRBV20-1 with TRBJ1-5, with 7 bases lining up with TRBD1. V was clipped by 7 bases and J by 4 bases; unmatched bases: 10. The CDR3 extends over 14 amino acids. The germline CDR1 and CDR2 sequences are DFQATT and SNEGSKA (reference sequence). The CDR3 sequence is CSVRAGQPNQPQHF. The CDR3 DNA follows: TGCAGTGTCCGTGCGGGACAGCCAAATCAGCCCCAGCATTTT.

In this sample, this clonotype turned up once. With a much larger clone just one base away, this may be a read error. This chain links TRBV9 with TRBJ2-3, with 13 bases lining up with TRBD2. This CDR3 is 15 amino acids long. CDR1 and CDR2 (germline): SGDLS, YYNGEE. With V trimmed by 4 bases and J by 6 bases, 5 bases remained unmatched. The CDR3 here is CASSTSGRAFDTQYF. DNA of the CDR3: TGTGCCAGCAGCACTAGCGGGAGGGCCTTCGATACGCAGTATTTT.

This clonotype has ten or more counts. The chain employs TRBV7-9 and TRBJ2-4; 7 nucleotides line up with TRBD2. Germline loops: CDR1 SEHNR, CDR2 FQNEAQ (reference sequence). The CDR3 loop spans 12 amino acids. J lost 7 bases, V lost 3 bases, and 0 bases had no gene match. The DNA for the CDR3 is TGTGCCAGCAGCTTCGGGGGGAACATTCAGTACTTC. The encoded protein is CASSFGGNIQYF.

V is TRBV18 and J is TRBJ1-1; possible D gene TRBD1, 5 bases. Trimming pared 1 base from V and 3 bases from J, leaving 9 bases between. The CDR3 has 14 amino acids. Germline CDR1 reads KGHSH; CDR2 reads LQKENI. The CDR3 protein is CASSPLGGDTEAFF. CDR3 in DNA: TGTGCCAGCTCACCACTGGGGGGGGACACTGAAGCTTTCTTT.

This clonotype was observed at least ten times. This chain's CDR3 is CASSPRLGGETQYF. CDR3 nucleotide sequence: TGTGCCAGCTCACCACGACTGGGCGGCGAGACCCAGTACTTC. V usage is TRBV18 and J usage is TRBJ2-5; D remains unclear. The CDR3 length is 14 residues. The germline V gene has CDR1 KGHSH and CDR2 LQKENI. V lost 1 base to trimming and J lost 5 bases, with 11 bases between them.

There are many counts of this clonotype. This chain uses TRBV20-1 with TRBJ2-7; D unclear. Trimming took 4 bases from V and 0 from J, leaving 10 bases between them. This CDR3 region has 13 residues. Germline values: CDR1 DFQATT, CDR2 SNEGSKA (reference sequence). The CDR3 DNA reads as TGCAGTGCTACCCCAGCGTCCTCCTACGAGCAGTACTTC. Its translation: CSATPASSYEQYF.

This clonotype was picked up many times. This sequence joins TRBV4-3 and TRBJ2-3; TRBD2 matches 13 bases. Germline V gene lookup returns CDR1 LGHNA and CDR2 YSLEER. Trimming cost V 0 bases and J 4 bases; bases outside gene matches: 7. The CDR3 sequence is 18 residues long. The CDR3 nucleotides read TGCGCCAGCAGCCAAGATCTAGGACTAGCGGGAGTCTCAGATACGCAGTATTTT. This encodes CASSQDLGLAGVSDTQYF.

As for this clonotype: A much larger clone is a single base away; this may be a read error. V usage is TRBV4-3 and J usage is TRBJ2-7; 7 positions match TRBD2. The germline V gene encodes CDR1 LGHNA and CDR2 YSLEER. This CDR3 contains 16 residues. The CDR3 region has the DNA TGCGACAGCAGCCAAAGGTTCGCTAGCGGCTCCTACGAGCAGTACTTC. Its translation is CDSSQRFASGSYEQYF.

The J gene is TRBJ2-5, the V gene TRBV11-2; D is undetermined. Per germline, CDR1 SGHAT and CDR2 FQNNGV. Trimming left V 2 bases short and J 7 bases short, with 5 bases between. The CDR3 extends over 11 amino acids. The CDR3 coding sequence is TGTGCCAGCAGCTTAACGTGGACCCAGTACTTC. Its protein product is CASSLTWTQYF.

The sample holds many counts of this clonotype. The V and J genes are TRBV20-1 and TRBJ2-5; TRBD2 agrees at 8 bases. Germline CDR1 and CDR2: DFQATT and SNEGSKA (reference sequence). The CDR3 has 14 residues. V was clipped by 3 bases and J by 4 bases; unmatched bases: 7. CDR3 bases: TGCAGTGCTAGCGACGGGAGGGGGATAGAGACCCAGTACTTC. Translated, it gives CSASDGRGIETQYF.

This clonotype was recorded many times. This chain joins TRBV5-6 and TRBJ2-2, with TRBD2 identical over 13 bases. CDR1 is SGHDT and CDR2 is YYEEEE in the germline V gene. CDR3 length: 16 amino acids. The V gene end was trimmed by 7 bases and the J gene end by 7 bases; junction bases not matched to a gene: 10. The CDR3 nucleotides are TGTGCCAGCTTGACTAGCGGGAGGACGTGGAACGGGGAGCTGTTTTTT. Encoded protein: CASLTSGRTWNGELFF.

Notes on this clonotype: A much larger clone sits a single nucleotide away, making a read error possible. The CDR3 ends on some other residue instead of the conserved phenylalanine or tryptophan, so this is likely a read error. This rearrangement joins TRBV28 to TRBJ2-1, with 7 bases fitting TRBD2. The V gene's germline CDR1 is MDHEN and CDR2 SYDVKM. The CDR3 has 17 amino acids. With 5 bases clipped from V and 10 bases from J, the junction kept 20 bases outside the gene matches. In nucleotides, the CDR3 is TGTGCCAGCAGTCCTTCCTCCGGGACTACCCGCGGAGGGGAGCAGTTCTCC. This sequence encodes CASSPSSGTTRGGEQFS.

This clonotype was observed many times. The chain joins TRBV3-1 to TRBJ2-2, with 9 bases lining up with TRBD2. The V and J ends lost 4 bases and 2 bases, in that order; junction bases with no gene match: 5. This CDR3 spans 16 amino acids. Germline V gene lookup returns CDR1 LGHDT and CDR2 YNNKEL (reference sequence). CDR3 in amino acids: CASSPGTSFNTGELFF. DNA of the CDR3: TGTGCCAGCAGCCCCGGGACTAGCTTTAACACCGGGGAGCTGTTTTTT.

This clonotype has ten or more counts. The chain has TRBV6-2 or TRBV6-3 and TRBJ2-3; D uncertain. The CDR3 runs to 11 residues. V shed 2 bases and J shed 6 bases, with 3 bases lying between them. The germline CDR1 and CDR2 sequences are MNHEY and SVGEGT. The CDR3 DNA is TGTGCCAGCAGTTACATTGATACGCAGTATTTT. This encodes CASSYIDTQYF.

This clonotype was picked up a small number of times. The chain recombines TRBV7-3 with TRBJ2-1; D could derive from TRBD1 or TRBD2 (5 bases each). The germline CDR1 and CDR2 sequences are SGHTA and FQGTGA. Deletions cut 5 bases from V and 9 bases from J, with 14 bases between. The CDR3 is 13 amino acids. CDR3 DNA sequence: TGTGCCAGCAGCGCCGGGGCCCCCTCTGAGCAGTTCTTC. It encodes CASSAGAPSEQFF.

This clonotype occurred many times. The rearrangement joins TRBV5-6 to TRBJ1-5, with a possible D match to TRBD1 (5 bases). The CDR3 contains 17 residues. Germline lookup yields CDR1 SGHDT and CDR2 YYEEEE. Trimming stripped 1 base from V and 2 bases from J, with 16 bases between. CDR3 region: CASSLIPTLGGNQPQHF. In nucleotides, the CDR3 is TGTGCCAGCAGCTTGATCCCGACTCTGGGGGGCAATCAGCCCCAGCATTTT.

This clonotype occurred many times. The gene calls are TRBV25-1 and TRBJ2-7; possible D gene TRBD1, 5 bases. V lost 4 bases, J lost 0 bases, and 10 bases lay in between. The CDR3 consists of 14 residues. The germline gives CDR1 MGHDK, CDR2 SYGVNS. CDR3 residues: CASSGQWNSYEQYF. The CDR3 DNA reads as TGTGCCAGCAGTGGACAGTGGAACTCCTACGAGCAGTACTTC.

This clonotype appeared many times. The chain links TRBV6-1 to TRBJ2-1, with TRBD2 matching 9 bases. After removal of 9 bases from V and 7 bases from J, the junction contained 13 bases not matched to a gene. The V gene's germline CDR1 is MNHNS and CDR2 SASEGT. The CDR3 covers 15 residues. This CDR3 is CASTGTSPSWNEQFF. In DNA form, the CDR3 reads TGTGCCAGTACTGGGACTAGCCCCTCCTGGAATGAGCAGTTCTTC.

This clonotype was seen at least ten times. The chain carries TRBV5-1 and TRBJ2-1, with D maybe TRBD2 (5 bases). The CDR3 is 15 residues long. Deletions cut 3 bases from V and 4 bases from J, with 14 bases between. From germline, CDR1 is SGHRS and CDR2 YFSETQ. The CDR3 DNA reads as TGCGCCAGCAGCTGGGGTGGAGGTATTTACAATGAGCAGTTCTTC. This translates into CASSWGGGIYNEQFF. The full variable domain, in which reference TRBV5-1 and TRBJ2-1 provide the parts outside the CDR3, is KAGVTQTPRYLIKTRGQQVTLSCSPISGHRSVSWYQQTPGQGLQFLFEYFSETQRNKGNFPGRFSGRQFSNSRSEMNVSTLELGDSALYLCASSWGGGIYNEQFFGPGTRLTVL.

There are a few counts of this clonotype. This rearrangement joins TRBV21-1 to TRBJ1-2. TRBV21-1 is flagged as a pseudogene. This CDR3 contains 11 residues. CDR3 coding DNA: TGTGCCAGCAGCAACCTTGGGCATTACACCTTC. Translating it yields CASSNLGHYTF.

This clonotype was recorded many times. The chain joins TRBV6-2 or TRBV6-3 to TRBJ2-6, with a possible D match to TRBD2 (5 bases). V lost 2 bases and J 0 bases, leaving 5 bases between the germline ends. The CDR3 is 15 amino acids. The germline V gene has CDR1 MNHEY and CDR2 SVGEGT. CDR3: CASSYAGSGANVLTF. The CDR3 DNA reads as TGTGCCAGCAGTTACGCGGGCTCTGGGGCCAACGTCCTGACTTTC.

In its sample, this clonotype was seen many times. This chain uses TRBV5-1 with TRBJ2-3; D possibly corresponds to TRBD2 (7 bases). The germline V gene has CDR1 SGHRS and CDR2 YFSETQ. There are 16 residues in the CDR3. Trimming took 7 bases from V and 2 from J, leaving 20 bases between them. This CDR3 reads CASSSGGGPSTDTQYF. The CDR3 bases are TGCGCCAGCTCCTCAGGCGGGGGCCCCTCCACAGATACGCAGTATTTT.